This TCR beta chain was observed in a study of cytomegalovirus exposure and HLA in healthy donors. Study information: One earlier analysis, a look at approximately 180 million T cells, found 100 million to 130 million unique TCR beta sequences. Unique TCRs numbering around 85 million, obtained from HLA-typed donors, made up an early data release.

This CDR3 spans 18 amino acids. CDR1 and CDR2 (germline): SEHNR, FQNEAQ (reference sequence). V trimming: 2 bases; J trimming: 8 bases; junction bases outside the gene matches: 14. The PCR contained 60 Vbeta and 13 Jbeta primers. Generated by immunoSEQ multiplex PCR, the TCRdb table keeps only in-frame clones and is missing some. The table lists over 110,000 clones, 82% of them singletons. Study-wide results and caveats: A previous analysis found most TCR beta V segments productive roughly 90% or roughly 30% of the time.

As regards this clone: The antigen is unknown.

The rearrangement joins TRBV7-9 to TRBJ2-3, with 12 nucleotides matching TRBD2. The receptor comes from a male donor in good health and CMV-seronegative. The sequenced sample was PBMCs. This CDR3 is CASSLPHRLAGVSGTQYF. CDR3 sequence (DNA): TGTGCCAGCAGCTTACCGCATAGACTAGCGGGAGTCTCGGGTACGCAGTATTTT.